Below, 27 T cell receptor beta chains from the same sample are listed, as sequenced in a study of beta chain features in type 1 diabetes. TCRB transcripts that were expressed got sequenced, as all of the isolated RNA had been reverse transcribed. Data came from immunoSEQ multiplex PCR; TCRdb stores just in-frame clones and leaves some out. The sample holds over 350,000 clones, more than 12% seen once. The sample comprised naive CD4+ T cells from blood. Source of these receptors: a woman between 18 and 29 years old in good health.

The chain recombines TRBV11-3 with TRBJ2-5; TRBD1 is a possible D gene (6 bases). The CDR3 runs to 16 residues. V gave up 0 bases and J gave up 0 bases, with 11 bases separating them. From germline, CDR1 is SGHNT and CDR2 YENEEA. This CDR3 reads CASSLDGGEHQETQYF. CDR3 DNA sequence: TGTGCCAGCAGCTTAGATGGGGGCGAACACCAAGAGACCCAGTACTTC.

In this sample, this clone turned up a few times. The chain employs TRBV7-9 and TRBJ2-5; D unresolved. The CDR3 contains 13 residues. Trimming stripped 3 bases from V and 1 base from J, with 6 bases between. Looked up from germline, CDR1 is SEHNR and CDR2 is FQNEAQ (reference sequence). This CDR3 reads CASSFYGQETQYF. The DNA for the CDR3 is TGTGCCAGCAGCTTCTACGGCCAAGAGACCCAGTACTTC.

Notes on this clone: The same CDR3 can be traced to other DNA sequences in this sample. The chain links TRBV11-2 to TRBJ1-5; no reliable D call. CDR1 is SGHAT, CDR2 FQNNGV, per germline. The CDR3 sequence is 13 residues long. V was trimmed by 2 bases and J by 4 bases, leaving 6 bases between them. The CDR3: CASSLTGNQPQHF. The CDR3 region has the DNA TGTGCCAGCAGCTTAACGGGTAATCAGCCCCAGCATTTT.

J is TRBJ1-1 and V is TRBV29-1; D is ambiguous. CDR3 size: 13 residues. Germline loops: CDR1 SQVTM, CDR2 ANQGSEA. V was pared by 4 bases and J by 1 base, with 10 bases between. The chain's CDR3 is CSVVWLSNTEAFF. DNA for the CDR3: TGCAGCGTTGTTTGGCTCTCGAACACTGAAGCTTTCTTT.

This clone has just a few counts. The V gene is TRBV5-4, the J gene TRBJ2-5; TRBD2 matches at 8 bases. The CDR3 is made up of 16 amino acids. Trimming cost V 2 bases and J 1 base; bases outside gene matches: 7. Germline V CDR1 and CDR2: SGHNT, YYREEE (reference sequence). CDR3 sequence reads: CASSFRLAKGQETQYF. CDR3 DNA: TGTGCCAGCAGCTTTAGACTAGCGAAAGGCCAAGAGACCCAGTACTTC. The full variable domain, completed using reference TRBV5-4 and TRBJ2-5, is ETGVTQSPTHLIKTRGQQVTLRCSSQSGHNTVSWYQQALGQGPQFIFQYYREEENGRGNFPPRFSGLQFPNYSSELNVNALELDDSALYLCASSFRLAKGQETQYFGPGTRLLVL.

The chain is built from TRBV29-1 and TRBJ1-5, with TRBD1 matching 7 bases. There are 17 residues in the CDR3. J was trimmed by 2 bases and V by 6 bases; bases with no gene match: 16. From germline, CDR1 is SQVTM and CDR2 ANQGSEA. The CDR3 region is CSVLDRDRVTGNQPQHF. CDR3 sequence (DNA): TGCAGCGTCCTGGACCGGGACAGAGTGACTGGCAATCAGCCCCAGCATTTT.

This clone was seen only a few times. The chain couples TRBV5-4 to TRBJ2-2, with TRBD2 matching over 12 bases. The CDR3 loop spans 16 amino acids. Germline V gives CDR1 SGHNT, CDR2 YYREEE (reference sequence). V shed 2 bases and J 2 bases; nucleotides not matched to a gene: 1. The DNA for the CDR3 is TGTGCCAGCAGCTTAGGACTAGCGGGAAACACCGGGGAGCTGTTTTTT. This sequence encodes CASSLGLAGNTGELFF.

This clone was seen more than once but under ten times. The rearrangement uses TRBV5-1 and TRBJ2-1; D possibly corresponds to TRBD2 (6 bases). The length of the CDR3 is 15 residues. Germline-derived CDR1 and CDR2 are SGHRS and YFSETQ. The ends were cut back, 0 bases at V and 4 bases at J, with 11 bases in the middle. CDR3 loop: CASSLAVGLYNEQFF. The CDR3 DNA follows: TGCGCCAGCAGCTTGGCCGTGGGACTGTACAATGAGCAGTTCTTC.

This clone was seen a few times. DNA for the CDR3: TGCAGCGATATGCCGGCACGGGGGGCCCTTGGGACCCAGTACTTC. This encodes CSDMPARGALGTQYF. The rearrangement joins TRBV29-1 to TRBJ2-5, with D maybe TRBD2 (7 bases). The ends were cut back, 7 bases at V and 7 bases at J, with 25 bases in the middle. This CDR3 is 15 amino acids long. CDR1 SQVTM and CDR2 ANQGSEA come from the germline V gene.

The chain recombines TRBV7-2 with TRBJ1-1; 9 bases fit TRBD1. CDR1 and CDR2 (germline): SGHTA, FQGNSA. The CDR3 is made up of 18 amino acids. Germline trimming cut 5 bases from V and 0 bases from J; bases unmatched to any gene: 13. The CDR3 loop reads CASSTQGGTGRVNTEAFF. In nucleotides, the CDR3 is TGTGCCAGCAGCACGCAGGGGGGGACAGGGAGGGTGAACACTGAAGCTTTCTTT.

The chain is built from TRBV7-2 and TRBJ1-1, with D possibly TRBD1 on 5 matching bases. Trimming left V 5 bases short and J 4 bases short, with 11 bases between. Germline V CDR1 and CDR2: SGHTA, FQGNSA. The CDR3 runs to 13 residues. In DNA, the CDR3 is TGTGCCAGCAGCAAGGGACTTCTCACTGAAGCTTTCTTT. Its protein product is CASSKGLLTEAFF.

V and J are TRBV6-1 and TRBJ2-5, with 12 bases matching TRBD2. With V trimmed by 11 bases and J by 1 base, 8 bases remained unmatched. Germline V gene lookup returns CDR1 MNHNS and CDR2 SASEGT. The CDR3 extends over 15 amino acids. The CDR3 DNA reads TGTGCCGGACGGACTAGCGGGGTGACCCAAGAGACCCAGTACTTC. Protein sequence: CAGRTSGVTQETQYF.

The J gene is TRBJ2-1, the V gene TRBV28, with 12 positions matching TRBD1. The germline gives CDR1 MDHEN, CDR2 SYDVKM. J gave up 4 bases and V 5 bases, and 6 bases lay outside the gene matches. CDR3 length: 16 amino acids. The CDR3 nucleotides read TGTGCCAGCAGTACCCCGGGACAGGGGGCATACAATGAGCAGTTCTTC. Protein product: CASSTPGQGAYNEQFF.

The chain couples TRBV28 to TRBJ2-7; TRBD2 matches 9 bases. V shed 8 bases, J shed 4 bases, and the junction held 12 bases outside the gene matches. This CDR3 contains 15 residues. Germline CDR1 MDHEN, CDR2 SYDVKM. The CDR3: CASSSGGTNFYEQYF. CDR3 in DNA: TGTGCCAGCTCAAGCGGGGGGACCAACTTTTACGAGCAGTACTTC.

CDR3 DNA sequence: TGTGCCAGCTCACCACCAGGGGTGCCTTCTGGGGCCAACGTCCTGACTTTC. Translated: CASSPPGVPSGANVLTF. The chain links TRBV18 to TRBJ2-6; D might be TRBD1 (5 bases). With 0 bases removed from V and 1 base from J, the gap between germline ends came to 10 bases. Germline CDR1 is KGHSH and CDR2 is LQKENI. The CDR3 spans 17 residues.

This rearrangement joins TRBV4-3 to TRBJ2-4; 7 bases fit TRBD1. Looked up from germline, CDR1 is LGHNA and CDR2 is YSLEER. The CDR3 has 16 amino acids. V lost 0 bases to trimming and J lost 6 bases; unmatched junction nucleotides: 8. The CDR3 loop is CASSQEHRGGPNIQYF. The CDR3 nucleotides read TGCGCCAGCAGCCAAGAACACAGGGGTGGACCAAACATTCAGTACTTC.

This clone was observed a few times. This chain joins TRBV30 and TRBJ2-1; D ambiguous. Germline-derived CDR1 and CDR2 are GTSNPN and SVGIG (reference sequence). V lost 0 bases, J lost 4 bases, and 13 bases lay in between. The CDR3 runs to 15 residues. The CDR3: CAWSVSMGSYNEQFF. CDR3 coding DNA: TGTGCCTGGAGTGTAAGTATGGGCTCATACAATGAGCAGTTCTTC.

The chain uses TRBV7-9 and TRBJ1-3; a weak D match, TRBD1 (6 bases). CDR3 size: 17 residues. The V end was cut by 3 bases, the J end by 11 bases, with 26 bases between. Germline-derived CDR1 and CDR2 are SEHNR and FQNEAQ (reference sequence). Here the CDR3 reads CASSLGWDTRVWNAIYF. The CDR3 nucleotides are TGTGCCAGCAGCTTGGGCTGGGACACAAGGGTTTGGAACGCCATATATTTT.

This clone was counted a few times. This chain links TRBV7-9 with TRBJ2-1, with 12 bases matching TRBD2. Germline trimming cut 4 bases from V and 4 bases from J; bases unmatched to any gene: 2. Germline assignment: CDR1 SEHNR and CDR2 FQNEAQ (reference sequence). This CDR3 has 15 residues. The CDR3 nucleotides are TGTGCCAGCAGCTCCGGACTAGCGGGGTACAATGAGCAGTTCTTC. Encoded protein: CASSSGLAGYNEQFF.

The rearrangement joins TRBV18 to TRBJ1-1; a weak D match, TRBD1 (5 bases). The CDR3 contains 14 residues. Germline V gene lookup returns CDR1 KGHSH and CDR2 LQKENI. V dropped 4 bases and J dropped 0 bases, with 9 bases sitting between them. CDR3 region: CASSQGIMNTEAFF. In DNA form, the CDR3 reads TGTGCCAGCTCACAGGGGATCATGAACACTGAAGCTTTCTTT. The full variable domain, with the rest looked up from reference TRBV18 and TRBJ1-1, is NAGVMQNPRHLVRRRGQEARLRCSPMKGHSHVYWYRQLPEEGLKFMVYLQKENIIDESGMPKERFSAEFPKEGPSILRIQQVVRGDSAAYFCASSQGIMNTEAFFGQGTRLTVV.

This clone was counted between two and nine times. V and J are TRBV9 and TRBJ2-7; 15 bases align to TRBD2. J was trimmed by 1 base and V by 4 bases; bases with no gene match: 12. Germline CDR1 reads SGDLS; CDR2 reads YYNGEE. This CDR3 spans 19 amino acids. Here the CDR3 reads CASSIGLAGGSRSSYEQYF. The CDR3 nucleotides are TGTGCCAGCAGCATCGGACTAGCGGGAGGGTCCCGCAGTTCCTACGAGCAGTACTTC.

The CDR3 DNA sequence: TGCAGCGTTACCGACAGGGGGGATACGCAGTATTTT. This sequence encodes CSVTDRGDTQYF. The rearrangement joins TRBV29-1 to TRBJ2-3, with 9 bases that match TRBD1. CDR1 is SQVTM and CDR2 is ANQGSEA in the germline V gene. Losses at the gene ends were 5 bases for V and 6 bases for J; bases not matched to a gene: 3. The CDR3 contains 12 residues.

This clone occurred a few times. This chain uses TRBV11-2 with TRBJ2-5; 7 nucleotides line up with TRBD1. This CDR3 is 15 amino acids long. The germline V gene has CDR1 SGHAT and CDR2 FQNNGV. Trimming took 1 base from V and 7 from J; bases not matched to a gene: 9. In nucleotides, the CDR3 is TGTGCCAGCAGCTTAGCCTTTGGACAGGTTGGGACCCAGTACTTC. The encoded protein is CASSLAFGQVGTQYF.

The chain carries TRBV7-2 and TRBJ2-5; 8 nucleotides align to TRBD1. This CDR3 region has 14 residues. V was pared by 4 bases and J by 2 bases, with 3 bases of the junction left unmatched. Germline lookup yields CDR1 SGHTA and CDR2 FQGNSA. CDR3 loop: CASSSHRGQETQYF. CDR3 nucleotide sequence: TGTGCCAGCAGCTCACACAGGGGGCAAGAGACCCAGTACTTC.

The rearrangement joins TRBV5-6 to TRBJ2-3, with 12 nucleotides matching TRBD2. The germline V gene has CDR1 SGHDT and CDR2 YYEEEE. V lost 4 bases and J lost 0; bases outside the gene matches: 3. CDR3 length: 16 amino acids. CDR3 loop: CASSRLAGVSTDTQYF. CDR3 nucleotide sequence: TGTGCCAGCAGCCGACTAGCGGGAGTGAGCACAGATACGCAGTATTTT.

The CDR3 nucleotides read TGTGCCAGCAGCTTGGCCGTGTCAGGGGTCGCAGATACGCAGTATTTT. Its protein product is CASSLAVSGVADTQYF. The chain uses TRBV5-6 and TRBJ2-3; D is perhaps TRBD1 (6 bases). V lost 0 bases and J lost 4, with 15 bases in between. The CDR3 contains 16 residues. Germline lookup yields CDR1 SGHDT and CDR2 YYEEEE.

The chain recombines TRBV5-1 with TRBJ1-5; maybe TRBD1 (5 bases). Germline CDR1 and CDR2: SGHRS and YFSETQ. V was trimmed by 3 bases and J by 6 bases, leaving 16 bases between them. The CDR3 spans 15 residues. The CDR3 DNA sequence: TGCGCCAGCAGCTGGGCTGGGGGGTTCGGTCAGCCCCAGCATTTT. Its protein product is CASSWAGGFGQPQHF.